The 13 T cell receptor beta chains listed next were all sequenced from one sample in a study of blood T cell repertoires in COVID-19. Data came from immunoSEQ multiplex PCR; TCRdb stores just in-frame clones and leaves some out. The sample yields 5,500 to 7,000 clones, more than 75% seen once. The sample taken for sequencing was peripheral blood. These receptors originate from a human donor in a cohort sampled during active COVID-19.

This clone was seen once. The chain combines TRBV6-2 or TRBV6-3 with TRBJ1-5; TRBD1 aligns across 10 bases. Looked up from germline, CDR1 is MNHEY and CDR2 is SVGEGT. V gave up 0 bases and J gave up 2 bases; unmatched junction bases: 4. CDR3 length: 17 amino acids. The CDR3 nucleotides read TGTGCCAGCAGTTACTCGACAGGGGGCATGGGCAATCAGCCCCAGCATTTT. As protein: CASSYSTGGMGNQPQHF.

V and J are TRBV7-8 and TRBJ2-4; 8 bases are a match to TRBD2. V was pared by 5 bases and J by 2 bases, with 5 bases of the junction left unmatched. The germline V gene has CDR1 SGHVS and CDR2 FQNEAQ. The CDR3 contains 15 residues. As DNA, the CDR3 is TGTGCCAGCAGCCCCGGGACTAGTACCAAAAACATTCAGTACTTC. This encodes CASSPGTSTKNIQYF.

CDR3 in DNA: TGTGCCAGCAGTTACTCGAGAATCAGGGGCAACACTGAAGCTTTCTTT. Translation gives CASSYSRIRGNTEAFF. This chain uses TRBV6-5 with TRBJ1-1; the D gene is possibly TRBD1 (6 bases). CDR3 size: 16 residues. Germline V gene lookup returns CDR1 MNHEY and CDR2 SVGAGI. The ends were cut back, 0 bases at V and 2 bases at J, with 13 bases in the middle.

The rearrangement joins TRBV18 to TRBJ2-7, with D possibly matching TRBD1 (6 bases). The CDR3 consists of 12 residues. The V end was cut by 4 bases, the J end by 5 bases, with 9 bases between. CDR1 KGHSH and CDR2 LQKENI come from the germline V gene. The chain's CDR3 is CASSLQGHEQYF. For the CDR3, the DNA is TGTGCCAGCTCACTACAGGGCCACGAGCAGTACTTC.

This clone has just a few counts. The V and J genes are TRBV3-1 (or the pseudogene TRBV3-2) and TRBJ1-1; D unclear. The CDR3 is 14 residues long. In germline, CDR1 is LGHDT, CDR2 YNNKEL (reference sequence). The V end lost 0 bases, the J end lost 4 bases, and 9 bases lay between the germline ends. The CDR3 region is CASSQDQPGTEAFF. CDR3 DNA sequence: TGTGCCAGCAGCCAAGATCAACCGGGCACTGAAGCTTTCTTT.

This chain uses TRBV10-2 with TRBJ2-7; TRBD1 matches 8 bases. The junction had 14 bases not matched to a gene; V was cut back by 5 bases and J by 2 bases. The CDR3 contains 17 residues. CDR1 is WSHSY, CDR2 SAAADI, per germline. The CDR3 sequence is CASSRPMTGAFPYEQYF. As DNA, the CDR3 is TGCGCCAGCAGTCGGCCCATGACAGGGGCCTTTCCCTACGAGCAGTACTTC.

This chain joins TRBV19 and TRBJ1-2, with D unresolved. V shed 2 bases and J shed 7 bases, with 5 bases lying between them. Germline CDR1 LNHDA, CDR2 SQIVND (reference sequence). The CDR3 extends over 11 amino acids. The CDR3 sequence: CASSITGGYTF. Written as DNA, the CDR3 is TGTGCCAGTAGTATAACGGGTGGCTACACCTTC.

This chain links TRBV11-2 with TRBJ2-3, with 7 bases identical to TRBD2. The trim removed 2 bases at V and 8 bases at J, leaving 13 bases unmatched. This CDR3 has 16 amino acids. Germline V CDR1 and CDR2: SGHAT, FQNNGV. DNA for the CDR3: TGTGCCAGCAGCTTACGTCAGCGGGGTTCAGCGGGTACGCAGTATTTT. This codes for CASSLRQRGSAGTQYF.

The V and J genes are TRBV9 and TRBJ2-3, with a weak D call TRBD1 (6 bases). Trimming took off 3 bases at V and 2 bases at J, with 16 bases between the two ends. This CDR3 region has 16 residues. CDR1 and CDR2 from the germline V gene are SGDLS and YYNGEE. The CDR3 nucleotides read TGTGCCAGCAGCGGCCCACAGGGCGCCCCCACAGATACGCAGTATTTT. Amino acids: CASSGPQGAPTDTQYF.

This clone was counted a single time. V and J are TRBV6-1 and TRBJ1-5; D is unresolved. The CDR3 runs 14 residues. CDR1 and CDR2 from the germline V gene are MNHNS and SASEGT. V was pared by 0 bases and J by 2 bases, with 5 bases between. The CDR3 bases are TGTGCCAGCAGTGAAGCCGGGGGCAATCAGCCCCAGCATTTT. This codes for CASSEAGGNQPQHF.

The J gene is TRBJ2-3, the V gene TRBV6-2 or TRBV6-3; 12 nucleotides match TRBD2. V gave up 2 bases and J gave up 4 bases; unmatched junction bases: 4. The germline V gene encodes CDR1 MNHEY and CDR2 SVGEGT. The CDR3 covers 16 residues. In DNA form, the CDR3 reads TGTGCCAGCAGTTACCTAGCGGGGGGGCCCGCAGATACGCAGTATTTT. This sequence encodes CASSYLAGGPADTQYF.

The V and J genes are TRBV9 and TRBJ2-3; 10 nucleotides match TRBD1. V was clipped by 1 base and J by 3 bases; unmatched bases: 2. This CDR3 contains 15 residues. The V gene's germline CDR1 is SGDLS and CDR2 YYNGEE. This CDR3 is CASSVPGQGTDTQYF. The CDR3 bases are TGTGCCAGCAGCGTACCGGGACAGGGGACAGATACGCAGTATTTT.

The chain has TRBV28 and TRBJ2-7; a possible D gene is TRBD1 (5 bases). V was pared by 3 bases and J by 3 bases, with 12 bases between. CDR3 length equals 14 residues. Germline V gives CDR1 MDHEN, CDR2 SYDVKM. This chain's CDR3 is CASSFSRVNYEQYF. CDR3 coding DNA: TGTGCCAGCAGTTTCTCCAGGGTGAACTACGAGCAGTACTTC.